This T cell receptor beta chain was recovered during a study of T cell responses to AZD1222 COVID-19 vaccine. Using immunoSEQ multiplex PCR, the repertoire was profiled, and TCRdb retains in-frame clones only, with some absent. The sample shows 130,000 to 150,000 clones, roughly 91% of them seen only once. With 2 bases removed from V and 0 bases from J, the gap between germline ends came to 10 bases. Germline values: CDR1 SEHNR, CDR2 FQNEAQ (reference sequence). The length of the CDR3 is 15 residues. The receptor was isolated from an adult in good health. This rearrangement joins TRBV7-9 to TRBJ1-2; D is ambiguous. Sequenced here: peripheral blood, sampled on day 0 of AZD1222 vaccination. The CDR3 DNA reads as TGTGCCAGCAGCTTATCCACGGCGGCTAACTATGGCTACACCTTC. It specifies CASSLSTAANYGYTF.